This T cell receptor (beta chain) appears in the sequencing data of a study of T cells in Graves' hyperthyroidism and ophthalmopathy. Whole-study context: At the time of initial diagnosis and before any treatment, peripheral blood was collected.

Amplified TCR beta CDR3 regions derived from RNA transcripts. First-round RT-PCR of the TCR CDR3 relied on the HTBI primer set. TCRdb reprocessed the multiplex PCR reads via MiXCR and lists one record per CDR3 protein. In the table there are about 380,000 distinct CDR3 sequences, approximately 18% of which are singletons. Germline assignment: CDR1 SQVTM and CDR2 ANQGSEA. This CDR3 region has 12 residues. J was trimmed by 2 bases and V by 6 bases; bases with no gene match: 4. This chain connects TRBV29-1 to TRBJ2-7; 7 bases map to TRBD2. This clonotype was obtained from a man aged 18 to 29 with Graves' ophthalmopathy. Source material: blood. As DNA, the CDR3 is TGCAGCGTGGGGAGGGGCCCCTACGAGCAGTACTTC. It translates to CSVGRGPYEQYF.